One TCR beta chain is described in this entry. The antigen is not known. This specimen comes from a study of Ad26.COV2.S vaccination and SARS-CoV-2 variants. About the study: A participant enrolled in the COV1001 Ad26.COV2.S trial arm provided the sample. Administration of Ad26.COV2.S was intramuscular, either once or twice 56 days apart. Study-level points and caveats: While placebo recipients had lower spike-specific TCR breadth, vaccine recipients had more. Vaccinees and placebo recipients showed similar non-spike TCR breadth.

The sample's treatment: some 19 received Ad26.COV2.S at low or high dose, single or two shots; roughly five received placebo; per-sample allocation not given. It was on day 63 after the first vaccine or placebo injection that samples were taken. Germline CDR1 reads MNHEY; CDR2 reads SVGEGT. Trimming left V 3 bases short and J 4 bases short, with 6 bases between. The CDR3 covers 12 residues. Produced via immunoSEQ multiplex PCR; TCRdb's table is partial and in-frame only. The table shows hundreds of thousands of clones, with approximately 85% occurring only once. The clonotype was recovered from a person between 18 and 65 years old who received the Ad26.COV2.S COVID-19 vaccine or a placebo. Material: peripheral blood, obtained in a trial of Ad26.COV2.S vaccine versus placebo. V gene TRBV6-2 or TRBV6-3 combines with J gene TRBJ1-2; D ambiguous. The CDR3 nucleotides are TGTGCCAGCAGTTATACAACCTATGGCTACACCTTC. Protein product: CASSYTTYGYTF.